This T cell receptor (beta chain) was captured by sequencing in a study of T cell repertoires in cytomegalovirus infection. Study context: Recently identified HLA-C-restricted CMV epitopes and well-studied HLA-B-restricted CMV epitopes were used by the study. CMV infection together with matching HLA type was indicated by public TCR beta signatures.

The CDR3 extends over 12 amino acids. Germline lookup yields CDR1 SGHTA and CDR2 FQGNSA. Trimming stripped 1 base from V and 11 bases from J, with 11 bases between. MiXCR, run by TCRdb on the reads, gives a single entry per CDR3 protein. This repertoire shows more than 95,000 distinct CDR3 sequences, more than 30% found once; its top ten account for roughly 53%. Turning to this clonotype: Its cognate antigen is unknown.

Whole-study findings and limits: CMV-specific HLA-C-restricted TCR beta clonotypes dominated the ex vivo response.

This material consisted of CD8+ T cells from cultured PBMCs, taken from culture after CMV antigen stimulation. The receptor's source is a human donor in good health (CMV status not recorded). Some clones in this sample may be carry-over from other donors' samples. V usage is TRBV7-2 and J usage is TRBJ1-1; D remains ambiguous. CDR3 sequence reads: CASSLGLEEAFF. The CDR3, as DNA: TGTGCCAGCAGCTTAGGTTTAGAGGAGGCTTTCTTT.